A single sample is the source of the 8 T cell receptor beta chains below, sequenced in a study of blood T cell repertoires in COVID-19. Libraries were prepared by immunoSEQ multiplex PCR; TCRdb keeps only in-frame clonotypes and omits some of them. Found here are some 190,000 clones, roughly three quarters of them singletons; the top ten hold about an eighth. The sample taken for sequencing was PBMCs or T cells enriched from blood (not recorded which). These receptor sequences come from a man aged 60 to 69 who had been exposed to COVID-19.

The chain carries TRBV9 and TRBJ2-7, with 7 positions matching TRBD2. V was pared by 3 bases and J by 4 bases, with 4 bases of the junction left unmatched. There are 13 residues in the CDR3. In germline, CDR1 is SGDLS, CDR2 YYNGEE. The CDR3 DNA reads TGTGCCAGCAGCGCTGGAGCGGGGTACGAGCAGTACTTC. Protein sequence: CASSAGAGYEQYF.

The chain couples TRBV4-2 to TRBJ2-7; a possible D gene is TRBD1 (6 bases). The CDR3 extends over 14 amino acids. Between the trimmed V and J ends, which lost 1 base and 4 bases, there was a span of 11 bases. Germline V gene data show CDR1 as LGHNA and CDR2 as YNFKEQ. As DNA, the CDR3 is TGTGCCAGCAGCCAAGGTCCCAGGGGTTACGAGCAGTACTTC. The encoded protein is CASSQGPRGYEQYF.

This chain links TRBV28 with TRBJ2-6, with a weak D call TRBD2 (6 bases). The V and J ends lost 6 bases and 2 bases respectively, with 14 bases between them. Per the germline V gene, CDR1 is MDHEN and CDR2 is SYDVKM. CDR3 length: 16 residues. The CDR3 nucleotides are TGTGCCAGCAGCATTAATCGGAGGGCTGGGGCCAACGTCCTGACTTTC. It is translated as CASSINRRAGANVLTF.

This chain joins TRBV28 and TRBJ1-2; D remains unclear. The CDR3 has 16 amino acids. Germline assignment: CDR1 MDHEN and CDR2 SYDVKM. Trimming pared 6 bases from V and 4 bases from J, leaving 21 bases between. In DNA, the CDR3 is TGTGCCAGCAGAATGGTGTGGGGTTATGGGAGCTATGGCTACACCTTC. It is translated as CASRMVWGYGSYGYTF.

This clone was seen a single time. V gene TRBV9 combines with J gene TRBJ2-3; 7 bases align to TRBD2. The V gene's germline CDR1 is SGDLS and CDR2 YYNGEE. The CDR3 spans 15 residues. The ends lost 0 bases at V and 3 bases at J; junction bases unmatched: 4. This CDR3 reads CASSVVLAATDTQYF. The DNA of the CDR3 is TGTGCCAGCAGCGTAGTTCTAGCGGCGACAGATACGCAGTATTTT.

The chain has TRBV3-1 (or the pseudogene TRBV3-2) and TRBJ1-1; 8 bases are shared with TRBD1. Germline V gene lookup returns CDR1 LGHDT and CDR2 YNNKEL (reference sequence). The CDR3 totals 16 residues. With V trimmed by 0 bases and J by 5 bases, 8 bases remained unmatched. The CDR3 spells CASSQDQGARGTEAFF. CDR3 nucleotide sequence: TGTGCCAGCAGCCAAGATCAGGGGGCGAGAGGTACTGAAGCTTTCTTT.

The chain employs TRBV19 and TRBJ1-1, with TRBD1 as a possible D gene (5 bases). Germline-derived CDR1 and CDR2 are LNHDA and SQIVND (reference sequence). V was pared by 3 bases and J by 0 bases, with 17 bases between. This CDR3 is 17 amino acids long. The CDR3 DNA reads TGTGCCAGTAGTATCCTGGGGGGGGTTCGGATGAACACTGAAGCTTTCTTT. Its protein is CASSILGGVRMNTEAFF.

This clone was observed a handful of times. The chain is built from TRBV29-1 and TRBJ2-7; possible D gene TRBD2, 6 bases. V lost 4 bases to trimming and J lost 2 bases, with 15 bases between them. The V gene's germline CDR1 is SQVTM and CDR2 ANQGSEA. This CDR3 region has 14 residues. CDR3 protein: CSVGGEGRAYEQYF. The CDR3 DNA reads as TGCAGCGTTGGGGGGGAAGGGAGAGCCTACGAGCAGTACTTC.